Below, 28 T cell receptor beta chains from the same sample are listed, as sequenced in a study of blood T cell repertoires in COVID-19. This table comes from immunoSEQ multiplex PCR, and its TCRdb copy is limited to in-frame clones, with some not included. In the table there are about 200,000 clones, 70% to 90% of which are singletons. The sample taken for sequencing was peripheral blood. These receptors all stem from a woman of 80 years or more with acute or convalescent COVID-19.

The V and J genes are TRBV11-1 and TRBJ1-1, with D maybe TRBD1 (6 bases). The CDR3 has 14 amino acids. The V end lost 5 bases, the J end lost 5 bases, and 15 bases lay between the germline ends. CDR1 SGHAT and CDR2 FQDESV come from the germline V gene (reference sequence). CDR3 region: CASSEIQGGTEAFF. The DNA of the CDR3 is TGTGCCAGCAGCGAAATACAGGGTGGAACTGAAGCTTTCTTT.

The rearrangement joins TRBV19 to TRBJ2-2; TRBD1 might be the D (5 bases). This CDR3 region has 16 residues. Trimming shortened V by 5 bases and J by 4 bases, and 17 bases separated the two germline ends. Per the germline V gene, CDR1 is LNHDA and CDR2 is SQIVND (reference sequence). Here the CDR3 DNA reads TGTGCCAGTAGTTTTATGCGTCAGGGTGGCACCGGGGAGCTGTTTTTT. Translating gives CASSFMRQGGTGELFF. Full variable domain (rest looked up from reference TRBV19 and TRBJ2-2): DGGITQSPKYLFRKEGQNVTLSCEQNLNHDAMYWYRQDPGQGLRLIYYSQIVNDFQKGDIAEGYSVSREKKESFPLTVTSAQKNPTAFYLCASSFMRQGGTGELFFGEGSRLTVL.

The chain links TRBV6-1 to TRBJ1-1, with 7 bases fitting TRBD1. Germline V gene sequence: CDR1 MNHNS, CDR2 SASEGT. The CDR3 is 18 amino acids. V shed 3 bases, J shed 2 bases, and the junction held 15 bases outside the gene matches. CDR3 residues: CASSDRVGGVGVNTEAFF. The CDR3 nucleotides are TGTGCCAGCAGTGACAGGGTAGGGGGCGTGGGGGTAAACACTGAAGCTTTCTTT.

The chain uses TRBV6-5 and TRBJ1-2; 7 bases map to TRBD1. The CDR3 is 13 residues long. J was trimmed by 11 bases and V by 5 bases; bases with no gene match: 11. Germline CDR1 and CDR2: MNHEY and SVGAGI. The CDR3 protein is CASSRPTPGQYTF. In DNA, the CDR3 is TGTGCCAGCAGTCGCCCTACGCCGGGACAGTACACCTTC.

The rearrangement uses TRBV2 and TRBJ1-5; TRBD1 is a possible D gene (5 bases). The CDR3 sequence is 14 residues long. The germline V and J ends were trimmed by 8 bases and 4 bases, with 15 bases remaining between them. From germline, CDR1 is SNHLY and CDR2 FYNNEI. In DNA, the CDR3 is TGTGCCAGCGCAATTCGGGGGGTGAATCAGCCCCAGCATTTT. Its translation is CASAIRGVNQPQHF.

The rearrangement links TRBV19 to TRBJ2-7, with 11 bases that match TRBD1. CDR3 length equals 12 residues. The V and J ends lost 10 bases and 5 bases, in that order; junction bases with no gene match: 4. CDR1 is LNHDA, CDR2 SQIVND, per germline (reference sequence). CDR3 region: CATRTGGHEQYF. The CDR3 bases are TGTGCCACCCGGACAGGGGGCCACGAGCAGTACTTC.

The rearrangement uses TRBV12-3 or TRBV12-4 and TRBJ1-3; no definite D call. Trimming took off 6 bases at V and 8 bases at J, with 14 bases between the two ends. This CDR3 spans 13 amino acids. CDR3 DNA: TGTGCCAGCAGACCCGGGGAGTTACACACCATATATTTT. Residues: CASRPGELHTIYF.

The chain combines TRBV6-2 or TRBV6-3 with TRBJ1-5; 8 nucleotides agree with TRBD1. The V gene end was trimmed by 1 base and the J gene end by 2 bases; junction bases not matched to a gene: 4. The CDR3 runs 16 residues. Germline CDR1 and CDR2: MNHEY and SVGEGT. CDR3 sequence: CASSYWGGQGNQPQHF. The CDR3 bases are TGTGCCAGCAGTTACTGGGGGGGACAGGGCAATCAGCCCCAGCATTTT.

The chain carries TRBV29-1 and TRBJ2-5; perhaps TRBD1 as D (6 bases). V gave up 6 bases and J gave up 2 bases, with 10 bases separating them. Per the germline V gene, CDR1 is SQVTM and CDR2 is ANQGSEA. The CDR3 spans 12 residues. The CDR3: CSVAGVQETQYF. Here the CDR3 DNA reads TGCAGCGTGGCAGGGGTTCAAGAGACCCAGTACTTC. Combining the CDR3 with reference TRBV29-1 and TRBJ2-5 gives the whole variable domain SAVISQKPSRDICQRGTSLTIQCQVDSQVTMMFWYRQQPGQSLTLIATANQGSEATYESGFVIDKFPISRPNLTFSTLTVSNMSPEDSSIYLCSVAGVQETQYFGPGTRLLVL.

The J gene is TRBJ1-4, the V gene TRBV6-5; TRBD1 matches at 7 bases. Germline CDR1 and CDR2: MNHEY and SVGAGI. J lost 2 bases, V lost 6 bases, and 6 bases had no gene match. CDR3 length equals 15 residues. The CDR3 DNA follows: TGTGCCAGCAGCCAATGGGGACAGACTAATGAAAAACTGTTTTTT. Translated, it gives CASSQWGQTNEKLFF.

The chain joins TRBV11-3 to TRBJ2-7; D might be TRBD2 (6 bases). The CDR3 extends over 13 amino acids. CDR1 and CDR2 (germline): SGHNT, YENEEA. Trimming took off 6 bases at V and 5 bases at J, with 14 bases between the two ends. Written as DNA, the CDR3 is TGTGCCAGCAGTCCCGGAGGGTGGGACGAGCAGTACTTC. Translating gives CASSPGGWDEQYF.

In nucleotides, the CDR3 is TGTGCCAGCAGCCTAGCGGGAGCGGTACGGAATGAGCAGTTCTTC. Protein: CASSLAGAVRNEQFF. V is TRBV6-5 and J is TRBJ2-1, with 10 bases fitting TRBD2. This CDR3 is 15 amino acids long. Per the germline V gene, CDR1 is MNHEY and CDR2 is SVGAGI. Losses at the gene ends were 6 bases for V and 7 bases for J; bases not matched to a gene: 9.

The genes are TRBV29-1 and TRBJ1-1; a weak D match, TRBD1 (6 bases). The CDR3 sequence is 15 residues long. Deletions cut 5 bases from V and 1 base from J, with 17 bases between. Germline values: CDR1 SQVTM, CDR2 ANQGSEA. This CDR3 is CSVSGGGGQNTEAFF. The DNA for the CDR3 is TGCAGCGTTTCTGGAGGCGGGGGCCAGAACACTGAAGCTTTCTTT.

J is TRBJ1-4 and V is TRBV10-3, with 8 bases aligning to TRBD1. This CDR3 contains 16 residues. V shed 4 bases, J shed 3 bases, and the junction held 7 bases outside the gene matches. CDR1 ENHRY and CDR2 SYGVKD come from the germline V gene. CDR3 residues: CAISASTGAANEKLFF. For the CDR3, the DNA is TGTGCCATCAGTGCGTCGACAGGGGCTGCTAATGAAAAACTGTTTTTT.

The V call is TRBV9, the J call TRBJ2-1; 7 positions agree with TRBD2. V shed 0 bases and J 3 bases; nucleotides not matched to a gene: 12. CDR1 is SGDLS, CDR2 YYNGEE, per germline. The CDR3 contains 18 residues. The CDR3 sequence: CASSVGVRGRGGYNEQFF. CDR3 nucleotide sequence: TGTGCCAGCAGCGTAGGGGTAAGAGGGAGGGGTGGCTACAATGAGCAGTTCTTC.

V usage is TRBV14 and J usage is TRBJ2-7; 7 positions match TRBD1. Germline assignment: CDR1 SGHDN and CDR2 FVKESK. J was trimmed by 3 bases and V by 4 bases; bases with no gene match: 9. This CDR3 is 15 amino acids long. CDR3 nucleotides: TGTGCCAGCAGCCGTTCAGGGGGACAGTTCTACGAGCAGTACTTC. Its protein is CASSRSGGQFYEQYF.

The chain joins TRBV28 to TRBJ2-5; no reliable D call. This CDR3 is 12 amino acids long. V lost 4 bases and J 2 bases, leaving 5 bases between the germline ends. Germline CDR1 and CDR2: MDHEN and SYDVKM. CDR3 DNA: TGTGCCAGCAGTTCCCCTCAAGAGACCCAGTACTTC. Residues: CASSSPQETQYF.

The rearrangement uses TRBV18 and TRBJ2-7, with 8 nucleotides matching TRBD1. The germline V gene encodes CDR1 KGHSH and CDR2 LQKENI. The CDR3 has 14 amino acids. Trimming at V came to 3 bases and at J to 0 bases, leaving 1 base not matched to a gene. For the CDR3, the DNA is TGTGCCAGCTCACCGACAGGGGCCTCCTACGAGCAGTACTTC. Its protein is CASSPTGASYEQYF.

This chain uses TRBV27 with TRBJ1-2; D perhaps matches TRBD1 (6 bases). This CDR3 is 14 amino acids long. V was cut by 5 bases and J by 8 bases, with 18 bases left in between. In germline, CDR1 is MNHEY, CDR2 SMNVEV (reference sequence). In DNA, the CDR3 is TGTGCCAGCAGTGGGGGCTCGGGAGGGGAAGGCTACACCTTC. Its translation: CASSGGSGGEGYTF.

The CDR3 region has the DNA TGTGCCAGCTCACCATTTGTAGGACAAGCCTACGAGCAGTACTTC. The encoded protein is CASSPFVGQAYEQYF. The V gene is TRBV18, the J gene TRBJ2-7; possibly TRBD1 for D (5 bases). Trimming pared 2 bases from V and 2 bases from J, leaving 13 bases between. The germline V gene has CDR1 KGHSH and CDR2 LQKENI. There are 15 residues in the CDR3.

The CDR3 region is CASSLPSGTNEQFF. The CDR3 region has the DNA TGTGCCAGCAGCTTGCCTAGCGGGACGAATGAGCAGTTCTTC. This chain joins TRBV5-4 and TRBJ2-1, with 9 bases identical to TRBD2. Germline values: CDR1 SGHNT, CDR2 YYREEE (reference sequence). V lost 1 base and J lost 7; bases outside the gene matches: 3. The CDR3 is 14 residues long.

The V call is TRBV10-2, the J call TRBJ2-3; 9 nucleotides match TRBD1. The V segment lost 4 bases and the J segment 7 bases; nucleotides outside the gene matches: 6. The CDR3 is 14 residues long. The germline CDR1 and CDR2 sequences are WSHSY and SAAADI. The CDR3 spells CASSATGGKYTQYF. As DNA, the CDR3 is TGCGCCAGCAGTGCGACAGGGGGAAAGTATACGCAGTATTTT.

CDR3: CASLELSGNTIYF. The CDR3 nucleotides are TGTGCCAGCTTAGAACTCTCTGGAAACACCATATATTTT. The chain employs TRBV28 and TRBJ1-3; D uncertain. The CDR3 totals 13 residues. V lost 8 bases and J 0 bases, leaving 8 bases between the germline ends. CDR1 is MDHEN and CDR2 is SYDVKM in the germline V gene.

The J gene is TRBJ2-3, the V gene TRBV6-5; D perhaps matches TRBD2 (5 bases). This CDR3 is 14 amino acids long. The V and J ends lost 7 bases and 1 base respectively, with 12 bases between them. CDR1 and CDR2 (germline): MNHEY, SVGAGI. The CDR3 protein is CASMQRLRTDTQYF. The CDR3, as DNA: TGTGCCAGCATGCAGCGACTACGCACAGATACGCAGTATTTT.

This clone was picked up one time. This rearrangement joins TRBV7-2 to TRBJ2-3; no clear D gene. Germline V CDR1 and CDR2: SGHTA, FQGNSA. The CDR3 runs to 15 residues. Between the trimmed V and J ends, which lost 4 bases and 3 bases, there was a span of 14 bases. The CDR3 protein is CASSSQPPGTDTQYF. The CDR3 DNA is TGTGCCAGCAGCTCCCAGCCCCCCGGGACAGATACGCAGTATTTT.

This chain links TRBV9 with TRBJ1-6, with D uncertain. The germline V gene encodes CDR1 SGDLS and CDR2 YYNGEE. CDR3 length: 15 residues. Trimming pared 0 bases from V and 8 bases from J, leaving 12 bases between. The CDR3 DNA reads as TGTGCCAGCAGCGTAGGGTGGGCCGGTGATTCACCCCTCCACTTT. It specifies CASSVGWAGDSPLHF.

The chain has TRBV19 and TRBJ2-1; possible D gene TRBD2, 7 bases. CDR3 length: 15 amino acids. V lost 7 bases and J lost 2, with 15 bases in between. CDR1 is LNHDA, CDR2 SQIVND, per germline (reference sequence). The CDR3 DNA follows: TGTGCCAGTAACGATGGGGGGGCCCCCTACAATGAGCAGTTCTTC. Translated: CASNDGGAPYNEQFF. The variable domain in full, completed from reference TRBV19 and TRBJ2-1, reads DGGITQSPKYLFRKEGQNVTLSCEQNLNHDAMYWYRQDPGQGLRLIYYSQIVNDFQKGDIAEGYSVSREKKESFPLTVTSAQKNPTAFYLCASNDGGAPYNEQFFGPGTRLTVL.

This clone was counted only a few times. V usage is TRBV6-5 and J usage is TRBJ1-5; no definite D call. V lost 2 bases and J lost 4, with 6 bases in between. CDR1 is MNHEY and CDR2 is SVGAGI in the germline V gene. CDR3 length equals 13 residues. CDR3 nucleotide sequence: TGTGCCAGCAGTTACGAGTTAAATCAGCCCCAGCATTTT. Amino acid sequence: CASSYELNQPQHF.